This TCR beta chain comes out of a study of cytomegalovirus exposure and HLA in healthy donors. About the research overall: A later analysis reported the roughly 120 validation repertoires used the same platform as the approximately 670 first-cohort repertoires.

Turning to this clone: The antigen is undetermined.

The study's findings and limits: The study listed 164 cytomegalovirus-associated TCR beta chains. Subsequent analysis revealed that first-cohort TCR clusters tended to co-occur in the 120 or so validation repertoires. Most TCR sequences proved rare, with some public TCRs found in many donors.

The CDR3 consists of 12 residues. CDR1 and CDR2 (germline): GTSNPN, SVGIG (reference sequence). Trimming took off 5 bases at V and 2 bases at J, with 10 bases between the two ends. Assay: immunoSEQ multiplex PCR; the TCRdb copy retains only in-frame clones and omits some. The sample contains about 150,000 clones, approximately 91% of which appear only once. This chain joins TRBV30 and TRBJ2-7; tentatively, D is TRBD2 (6 bases). The sequence was collected from a woman between 18 and 29 years old in good health and CMV-seropositive. Material for sequencing was PBMCs. CDR3 nucleotide sequence: TGTGCCTGGCGGGACTCTACCTACGAGCAGTACTTC. Translated: CAWRDSTYEQYF.